This T cell receptor (beta chain) was captured in a study of blood T cell repertoires in COVID-19. At the level of the study: Specimens from acute and convalescent COVID-19 originated in the United States, Italy and Spain. PBMCs, B-cell-depleted T cells, or T cells provided the cDNA or gDNA that made up the material.

How the authors handled the data: Nucleated cell counts were estimated from reference gene primer amplification. The data were produced by immunoSEQ multiplex PCR, yet TCRdb's version contains in-frame clones alone and is incomplete. V, J and clone size were drawn from that table, and D and trimming were deduced from the DNA. The data show 100,000 or so clones, with 80% seen just once and 15% to 20% held by the top ten. Per the germline V gene, CDR1 is SGHNT and CDR2 is YYREEE (reference sequence). Trimming took 0 bases from V and 5 from J, leaving 11 bases between them. This CDR3 has 14 residues. This clonotype originated in a human donor in a cohort sampled during active COVID-19. The gene calls are TRBV5-4 and TRBJ2-5; D is perhaps TRBD1 (5 bases). Sequencing was carried out using peripheral blood. The CDR3 spells CASSLEAGLETQYF. CDR3 nucleotides: TGTGCCAGCAGCTTGGAAGCAGGGTTGGAGACCCAGTACTTC.